These T cell receptor beta chains were read from a single sample in a study of cytomegalovirus exposure and HLA in healthy donors. The table came from immunoSEQ multiplex PCR; TCRdb's copy has only in-frame clones and leaves some out. The sample shows 95,000 to 150,000 clones, 74% of them seen only once. Sequencing used PBMCs. These receptors all come from a man aged 40-49 years in good health and CMV-seropositive. CDR3s include the opening cysteine and the closing phenylalanine or tryptophan. D genes are given only for firm matches. Clone size, where shown, is once, few, many, or a class for clones that have expanded.

CDR3nt | CDR3aa | v_gene | abundance | j_gene | d_gene
TGCGCCAGCAGCTTGGCGGGGGGAGGAGGCTACACCTTC | CASSLAGGGGYTF | TRBV5-1 | few | TRBJ1-2 | -
TGTGCCAGTAGCATGGGTCCGCAGGGGAATCAGCCCCAGCATTTT | CASSMGPQGNQPQHF | TRBV19 | - | TRBJ1-5 | -
TGTGCCATCAGTGACGGACGGGGGGCCCCCCATGAGCAGTTCTTC | CAISDGRGAPHEQFF | TRBV10-3 | - | TRBJ2-1 | -
TGTGCCAGCAGCGTAGGATCGGGGGACAATTCACCCCTCCACTTT | CASSVGSGDNSPLHF | TRBV9 | - | TRBJ1-6 | -
TGTGCCAGCAGCCCCCCCGGACAGGGGGTTTCCGGGCAGTACTTC | CASSPPGQGVSGQYF | TRBV7-2 | - | TRBJ2-7 | TRBD1
TGTGCCAGCAGCCCGGGACAGTTTAATGAAAAACTGTTTTTT | CASSPGQFNEKLFF | TRBV11-2 | few | TRBJ1-4 | TRBD1
TGTGCCAGCAGCACCGGGACAGTAGCCAAAAACATTCAGTACTTC | CASSTGTVAKNIQYF | TRBV9 | - | TRBJ2-4 | TRBD1
TGTGCCAGCAGCCGGACTAGCGGGAGCTACAATGAGCAGTTCTTC | CASSRTSGSYNEQFF | TRBV6-5 | - | TRBJ2-1 | TRBD2
TGTGCCAGTAGTATTCGACATCTCGCCTACGAGCAGTACTTC | CASSIRHLAYEQYF | TRBV19 | - | TRBJ2-7 | -
TGTGCCGGGGCCAGGGGAGATGAAAAACTGTTTTTT | CAGARGDEKLFF | TRBV7-9 | - | TRBJ1-4 | -
TGTGCCAGCAGTACAGGGATTGCTGGCAATCAGCCCCAGCATTTT | CASSTGIAGNQPQHF | TRBV6-1 | - | TRBJ1-5 | -
TGTGCCAGCAGCTTATCTCCTAGCGGGACTATCACCGGGGAGCTGTTTTTT | CASSLSPSGTITGELFF | TRBV7-9 | few | TRBJ2-2 | TRBD2
TGTGCCAGCAGCCCTCCGACTAGCGGGAGGAGTAATGAGCAGTTCTTC | CASSPPTSGRSNEQFF | TRBV13 | once | TRBJ2-1 | TRBD2
TGTGCCAGCAGTTTGGGGTCCGGGACAGGGGGGGAAAAACTGTTTTTT | CASSLGSGTGGEKLFF | TRBV28 | - | TRBJ1-4 | TRBD1
TGCAGCGTTGCCGACAGGGCTAACACCGGGGAGCTGTTTTTT | CSVADRANTGELFF | TRBV29-1 | - | TRBJ2-2 | TRBD1
TGTGCCAGCAGCCAGACAGGGGTTGGCACTGAAGCTTTCTTT | CASSQTGVGTEAFF | TRBV28 | - | TRBJ1-1 | TRBD1
TGTGCCAGTAGTCCGAGCACAGATACGCAGTATTTT | CASSPSTDTQYF | TRBV19 | - | TRBJ2-3 | -
TGTGCCAGCAGCTTGGTCAGGGGGCGAAATGGCTACACCTTC | CASSLVRGRNGYTF | TRBV5-6 | - | TRBJ1-2 | TRBD1
TGTGCCAGCAGCTTAGACCCAGGCCCCAATCAGCCCCAGCATTTT | CASSLDPGPNQPQHF | TRBV7-2 | - | TRBJ1-5 | -
TGTGCCTGGAGTAATCCCCACCGCGGGGGCGGCACTGAAGCTTTCTTT | CAWSNPHRGGGTEAFF | TRBV30 | - | TRBJ1-1 | -
TGCGCCAGCAGCCAAGATCCGGAGGCAAGGGCTAATGAAGCTTTCTTT | CASSQDPEARANEAFF | TRBV4-3 | - | TRBJ1-1 | -
TGCGCCAGCAGCTTGGTGCAGGGGGCGTACGAGCAGTACTTC | CASSLVQGAYEQYF | TRBV5-1 | - | TRBJ2-7 | TRBD1
TGTGCCACCGAGTTAGCAAGCTCTGGAAACACCATATATTTT | CATELASSGNTIYF | TRBV6-6 | - | TRBJ1-3 | -
TGCGCCAGCAGCTTAGAGCTAGCGCTCAATGAGCAGTTCTTC | CASSLELALNEQFF | TRBV5-1 | - | TRBJ2-1 | -
TGTGCCAGCAGCTTAAGCGGGCCAACCGGCAATCAGCCCCAGCATTTT | CASSLSGPTGNQPQHF | TRBV7-9 | - | TRBJ1-5 | -
TGCAGCGCCGAGGGGGACGGTAACTATGGCTACACCTTC | CSAEGDGNYGYTF | TRBV29-1 | - | TRBJ1-2 | -
TGTGCCAGCAGCTTAGATCTTCGGGACAGCTACGAGCAGTACTTC | CASSLDLRDSYEQYF | TRBV11-2 | - | TRBJ2-7 | TRBD1
TGCGCCAGCAGCCGCCAAACCGGACAGTCCGGGGAGCTGTTTTTT | CASSRQTGQSGELFF | TRBV5-1 | - | TRBJ2-2 | -
TGTGCCAGTCAAAAGACAGGGGGCGGACAGCCCCAGCATTTT | CASQKTGGGQPQHF | TRBV2 | - | TRBJ1-5 | TRBD1
TGTGCCAGCAGTGAAGCGCGAGACAGGGACAAGACCCAGTACTTC | CASSEARDRDKTQYF | TRBV6-1 | once | TRBJ2-5 | TRBD1
TGTGCCAGCAGGAAGACTAGCGGGGGCGGGGGAGAGACCCAGTACTTC | CASRKTSGGGGETQYF | TRBV2 | - | TRBJ2-5 | TRBD2
TGCGCCAGCAGGTTAGAGCTCCGGGATACGCAGTATTTT | CASRLELRDTQYF | TRBV5-1 | - | TRBJ2-3 | -
TGTGCCAGCAGCCCCAGGGGTCGGGCAACTGAAGCTTTCTTT | CASSPRGRATEAFF | TRBV7-2 | - | TRBJ1-1 | -
TGTGCCAGCAGTATTCCGGGACAGGGACAGCCGTACACCTTC | CASSIPGQGQPYTF | TRBV27 | - | TRBJ1-2 | TRBD1
TGTGCCAGCAGCTTGAACGGGAGGGGCTCTAGCTATGGCTACACCTTC | CASSLNGRGSSYGYTF | TRBV5-4 | - | TRBJ1-2 | -
TGTGCCAGCAGCCGCCTCGGGACTAGCGGGAGCTCCTACAATGAGCAGTTCTTC | CASSRLGTSGSSYNEQFF | TRBV7-2 | - | TRBJ2-1 | TRBD2
TGTGCCAGCTCACCAGGGCAGGGTAACTATGGCTACACCTTC | CASSPGQGNYGYTF | TRBV18 | - | TRBJ1-2 | -
TGTGCCAGCAGTCCTCGCGACAGAGCCAACGTCCTGACTTTC | CASSPRDRANVLTF | TRBV27 | - | TRBJ2-6 | -
TGTGCCAGCAGCCCTAAGTTCGGGGAGCTGTTTTTT | CASSPKFGELFF | TRBV27 | few | TRBJ2-2 | -
TGTGCCTGGAGTACCACTGCACTACAGCCCCAGCATTTT | CAWSTTALQPQHF | TRBV30 | - | TRBJ1-5 | -
TGTGCCAGCAGCTTAGAGGGGCCGAGTGAGCGGGACGTTGATACGCAGTATTTT | CASSLEGPSERDVDTQYF | TRBV13 | few | TRBJ2-3 | TRBD2
TGTGCCACCAGCAGAGATAGGAGGGCTGAAGCTTTCTTT | CATSRDRRAEAFF | TRBV15 | - | TRBJ1-1 | -
TGTGCCAGTAGTTCCTTTGGGGGCGAACCCTCTGGGGCCAACGTCCTGACTTTC | CASSSFGGEPSGANVLTF | TRBV19 | - | TRBJ2-6 | -
TGTGCCGTCGGGACTAGCGGAGCCTACGAGCAGTACTTC | CAVGTSGAYEQYF | TRBV10-3 | - | TRBJ2-7 | TRBD2
TGTGCCAGCAGCTTAACGGGGGCTGAAGCTTTCTTT | CASSLTGAEAFF | TRBV27 | - | TRBJ1-1 | -
TGTGCCAGCAGTTTCAGGGGTCGAGGAACTGAAGCTTTCTTT | CASSFRGRGTEAFF | TRBV28 | once | TRBJ1-1 | -
TGTGCCAGCCAGGGGACAGGGGCAGGGGTGCATCAGCCCCAGCATTTT | CASQGTGAGVHQPQHF | TRBV11-2 | - | TRBJ1-5 | TRBD1
TGTGCCAGCACGCTGCTGCGGAACTACAATGAGCAGTTCTTC | CASTLLRNYNEQFF | TRBV7-2 | - | TRBJ2-1 | -
TGTGCCATCAGTGAGTCTAAGGGGCCAGATACGCAGTATTTT | CAISESKGPDTQYF | TRBV10-3 | once | TRBJ2-3 | -
TGTGCCAGTAAAAAGGCCGGGGAAGCCCAAGAGACCCAGTACTTC | CASKKAGEAQETQYF | TRBV19 | - | TRBJ2-5 | -
TGTGCCAGCAGTGAAGCGCTTCACAGCCAAGAGACCCAGTACTTC | CASSEALHSQETQYF | TRBV6-1 | - | TRBJ2-5 | -